The clone carrying this T cell receptor (beta chain) was counted many times. The antigen is undetermined. These data belong to a study of identical twins. Healthy Caucasians supplied all donations. TCRdb reprocessed the 5' RACE reads with MiXCR, giving one entry per CDR3 protein. The table records about 920,000 distinct CDR3 sequences, roughly an eighth of them present only once. Broader study findings: Among out-of-frame alpha sequences shared by twins, low generation probability occurred in excess. Insertions ran lower in abundant cord blood beta clonotypes, though not in memory repertoires.

The CDR3 spans 13 residues. V was shortened by 9 bases and J by 4 bases, with 16 bases between the two germline ends. From germline, CDR1 is MNHEY and CDR2 SMNVEV (reference sequence). Separately, the same data were catalogued under a study of yellow fever vaccine responses in identical twins. This second study notes: Twins' vaccine T cell response reportedly seemed partly convergent, partly personalized.

This TCR came from a woman younger than 35 in good health. Sequencing input: PBMCs. The rearrangement uses TRBV27 and TRBJ2-7; a weak D match, TRBD1 (5 bases). The CDR3 sequence: CASGEIGAYEQYF. In nucleotides, the CDR3 is TGTGCCAGTGGCGAGATAGGGGCGTACGAGCAGTACTTC.